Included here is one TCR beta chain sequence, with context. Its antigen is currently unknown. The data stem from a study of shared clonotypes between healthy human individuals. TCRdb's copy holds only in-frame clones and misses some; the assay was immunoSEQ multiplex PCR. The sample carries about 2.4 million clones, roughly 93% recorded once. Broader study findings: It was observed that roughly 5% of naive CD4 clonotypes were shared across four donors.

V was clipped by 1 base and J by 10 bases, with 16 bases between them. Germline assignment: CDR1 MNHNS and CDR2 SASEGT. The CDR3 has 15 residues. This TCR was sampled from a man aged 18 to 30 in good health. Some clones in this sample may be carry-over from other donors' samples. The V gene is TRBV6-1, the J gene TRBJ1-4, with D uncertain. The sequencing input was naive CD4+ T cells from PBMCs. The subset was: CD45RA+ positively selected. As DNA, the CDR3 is TGTGCCAGCAGTGAAGATTCTCTGGTCTGGAGAAAACTGTTTTTT. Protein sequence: CASSEDSLVWRKLFF.